Following are 15 T cell receptor beta chains from one sample sequenced in a study of persistence of HIV-infected CD4 T cells. This was the immunoSEQ version 4 assay in survey mode. This table comes from immunoSEQ multiplex PCR, and its TCRdb copy is limited to in-frame clones, with some not included. The sample has 35,000 to 55,000 clones, 80% to 90% seen once. No antigens are known for them. This nonspecific control used anti-CD3/anti-CD28 bead stimulation of CD4+ T cells. Sorting of responding CD4+ T cells relied on upregulated CD40 ligand together with CD69. The sequencing here drew on CD4+ T cells sorted from PBMCs after roughly 18-hour stimulation, taken from a patient who received antiretroviral therapy. The receptor source for this set is an adult man with HIV who was CMV-seropositive.

This chain joins TRBV6-6 and TRBJ1-5, with 9 bases that match TRBD1. In germline, CDR1 is MNHNY, CDR2 SVGAGI (reference sequence). The CDR3 has 17 residues. After removal of 5 bases from V and 1 base from J, the junction contained 9 bases not matched to a gene. CDR3 nucleotide sequence: TGTGCCAGCAGTCCCGGGACAGGGTTTAACAGCAATCAGCCCCAGCATTTT. Translating gives CASSPGTGFNSNQPQHF.

The chain uses TRBV6-2 or TRBV6-3 and TRBJ2-1, with 11 bases matching TRBD2. Germline V gene sequence: CDR1 MNHEY, CDR2 SVGEGT. Trimming removed 1 base from V and 7 bases from J; junction bases left unmatched: 6. The CDR3 length is 16 residues. The CDR3 loop reads CASSYYVTSGVNEQFF. CDR3 in DNA: TGTGCCAGCAGTTACTACGTGACTAGCGGGGTGAATGAGCAGTTCTTC.

V gene TRBV10-1 combines with J gene TRBJ2-7; TRBD1 aligns across 7 bases. The CDR3 contains 16 residues. J lost 6 bases, V lost 3 bases, and 14 bases had no gene match. Germline V lookup: CDR1 WNHNN, CDR2 SYGVQD (reference sequence). DNA of the CDR3: TGCGCCAGCAGTGATGGCACCCAGGGGGAGCGTGCCGAGCAGTACTTC. The encoded protein is CASSDGTQGERAEQYF.

The rearrangement uses TRBV28 and TRBJ1-6; no definite D call. Trimming cost V 9 bases and J 14 bases, with 14 bases left between them. Germline CDR1 and CDR2: MDHEN and SYDVKM. The CDR3 extends over 11 amino acids. The CDR3 is CASMTRAALHF. CDR3 DNA: TGTGCCAGTATGACTCGGGCAGCCCTCCACTTT. The full variable domain, in which reference TRBV28 and TRBJ1-6 provide the parts outside the CDR3, is DVKVTQSSRYLVKRTGEKVFLECVQDMDHENMFWYRQDPGLGLRLIYFSYDVKMKEKGDIPEGYSVSREKKERFSLILESASTNQTSMYLCASMTRAALHFGNGTRLTVT.

This chain joins TRBV3-1 (or the pseudogene TRBV3-2) and TRBJ2-1; no firm D call. CDR1 and CDR2 from the germline V gene are LGHDT and YNNKEL (reference sequence). Trimming cost V 1 base and J 1 base, with 5 bases left between them. The CDR3 is 14 amino acids. The CDR3 bases are TGTGCCAGCAGCCAAGGACGGTCCTACAATGAGCAGTTCTTC. The encoded protein is CASSQGRSYNEQFF.

The chain employs TRBV19 and TRBJ1-5, with D possibly TRBD1 on 5 matching bases. The V gene's germline CDR1 is LNHDA and CDR2 SQIVND (reference sequence). This CDR3 has 18 amino acids. Trimming removed 7 bases from V and 0 bases from J, with 22 bases in between. The CDR3, as DNA: TGTGCCAGTACCCCATATGCCGGGACTCCGAATAGCAATCAGCCCCAGCATTTT. Protein product: CASTPYAGTPNSNQPQHF.

The gene calls are TRBV20-1 and TRBJ2-7, with 8 bases matching TRBD2. The CDR3 spans 14 residues. Germline values: CDR1 DFQATT, CDR2 SNEGSKA (reference sequence). After removal of 3 bases from V and 2 bases from J, the junction contained 6 bases not matched to a gene. The CDR3, as DNA: TGCAGTGCTAGTAGAACTAGCGGAACCTACGAGCAGTACTTC. Protein product: CSASRTSGTYEQYF.

V is TRBV15 and J is TRBJ2-1; the match to TRBD1 covers 11 bases. The CDR3 is 15 residues long. Germline lookup yields CDR1 LNHNV and CDR2 YYDKDF (reference sequence). V gave up 2 bases and J gave up 7 bases; unmatched junction bases: 4. For the CDR3, the DNA is TGTGCCACCAGCAGAACCCGGGACAGGGGGAATGAGCAGTTCTTC. It translates to CATSRTRDRGNEQFF.

The chain links TRBV19 to TRBJ1-6, with 9 bases matching TRBD1. Looked up from germline, CDR1 is LNHDA and CDR2 is SQIVND (reference sequence). The length of the CDR3 is 14 residues. V shed 5 bases and J 14 bases; nucleotides not matched to a gene: 10. The CDR3 reads CASSAGQGAGALHF. The DNA for the CDR3 is TGTGCCAGTAGTGCGGGACAGGGCGCCGGGGCCCTCCACTTT.

The rearrangement joins TRBV5-4 to TRBJ1-3, with 8 positions matching TRBD1. This CDR3 region has 17 residues. Germline V lookup: CDR1 SGHNT, CDR2 YYREEE (reference sequence). The trim removed 3 bases at V and 0 bases at J, leaving 8 bases unmatched. The CDR3 nucleotides are TGTGCCAGCAGCTCGACCCTTGGACAGGGCTCTGGAAACACCATATATTTT. The encoded protein is CASSSTLGQGSGNTIYF. Supplemented by reference TRBV5-4 and TRBJ1-3, the full variable domain reads ETGVTQSPTHLIKTRGQQVTLRCSSQSGHNTVSWYQQALGQGPQFIFQYYREEENGRGNFPPRFSGLQFPNYSSELNVNALELDDSALYLCASSSTLGQGSGNTIYFGEGSWLTVV.

The chain uses TRBV5-1 and TRBJ1-1; D is perhaps TRBD1 (5 bases). This CDR3 has 15 amino acids. The ends were cut back, 4 bases at V and 1 base at J, with 14 bases in the middle. Germline CDR1 reads SGHRS; CDR2 reads YFSETQ. CDR3 sequence: CASSPMQGANTEAFF. DNA of the CDR3: TGCGCCAGCAGCCCAATGCAGGGCGCGAACACTGAAGCTTTCTTT.

This rearrangement joins TRBV2 to TRBJ2-1, with 9 bases fitting TRBD1. V was clipped by 6 bases and J by 5 bases; unmatched bases: 11. This CDR3 contains 16 residues. The V gene's germline CDR1 is SNHLY and CDR2 FYNNEI. CDR3 loop: CASRQTRDRVNNEQFF. CDR3 nucleotides: TGTGCCAGCAGACAAACCCGGGACAGGGTCAACAATGAGCAGTTCTTC.

The chain employs TRBV19 and TRBJ2-7, with TRBD1 matching over 9 bases. Germline V gene data show CDR1 as LNHDA and CDR2 as SQIVND (reference sequence). V lost 5 bases, J lost 0 bases, and 8 bases stayed unmatched. The CDR3 contains 16 residues. The CDR3 nucleotides read TGTGCCAGTAGTCCCGAGGGACAGGGCTTCTCCTACGAGCAGTACTTC. Residues: CASSPEGQGFSYEQYF.

This chain connects TRBV6-4 to TRBJ1-2; tentatively, D is TRBD1 (5 bases). The V gene lost 7 bases and the J gene lost 9 bases, with 18 bases spanning the gap. This CDR3 comprises 13 residues. Germline V CDR1 and CDR2: MRHNA, SNTAGT. Here the CDR3 reads CASTRRGVLSYTF. As DNA, the CDR3 is TGTGCCAGCACTAGGAGGGGCGTTCTGAGCTACACCTTC.

This chain joins TRBV30 and TRBJ2-7; no definite D call. CDR3 size: 13 residues. V lost 3 bases to trimming and J lost 3 bases, with 12 bases between them. Germline V gene lookup returns CDR1 GTSNPN and CDR2 SVGIG (reference sequence). The CDR3 loop reads CAWSAGANYEQYF. CDR3 DNA sequence: TGTGCCTGGAGCGCAGGAGCAAACTACGAGCAGTACTTC.